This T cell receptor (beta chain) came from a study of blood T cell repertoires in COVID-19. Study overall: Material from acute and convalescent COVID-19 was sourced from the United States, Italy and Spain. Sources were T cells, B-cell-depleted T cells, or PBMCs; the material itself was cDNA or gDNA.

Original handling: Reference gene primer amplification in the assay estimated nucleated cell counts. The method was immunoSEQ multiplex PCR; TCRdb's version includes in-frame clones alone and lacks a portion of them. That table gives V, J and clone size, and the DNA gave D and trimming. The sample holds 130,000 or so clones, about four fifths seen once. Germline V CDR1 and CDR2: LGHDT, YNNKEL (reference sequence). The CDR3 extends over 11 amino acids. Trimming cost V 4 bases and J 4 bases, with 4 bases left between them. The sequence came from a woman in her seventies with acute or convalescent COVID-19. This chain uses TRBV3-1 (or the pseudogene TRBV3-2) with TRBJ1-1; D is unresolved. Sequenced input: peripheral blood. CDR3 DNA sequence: TGTGCCAGCAGCCTCCTCACTGAAGCTTTCTTT. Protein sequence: CASSLLTEAFF.